This is a list of T cell receptor beta chains from one sample in a study of shared T cell receptors in the human thymus. TCRdb's table, derived via immunoSEQ multiplex PCR, lists solely in-frame clones and lacks some. Of 600,000 to 900,000 clones listed, over 75% are singletons. This sample was also put to use in a study of human thymus T cells.

Source material: thymocytes. The origin of the receptors is a girl in the first two years of life with a congenital heart defect. CDR3s include the opening cysteine and the closing phenylalanine or tryptophan. A D gene is named only where the DNA matches it firmly. Expanded clones get a size class; other rows say once, few or many, or leave the size out.

d_call,v_call,j_call,clone_size,cdr3_aa
TRBD2,TRBV10-2,TRBJ2-7,once,CASSNTSGDYEQYF
-,TRBV25-1,TRBJ2-3,once,CASSEVPRRMTDTDTQYF
TRBD1,TRBV9,TRBJ1-2,-,CASSGPGQQANYGYTF
TRBD2,TRBV6-5,TRBJ2-1,-,CASKRGSSYNEQFF
TRBD1,TRBV4-1,TRBJ1-5,-,CASSQVGQGAFQPQHF
TRBD2,TRBV2,TRBJ2-1,-,CASRISGGSYNEQFF
TRBD1,TRBV6-4,TRBJ1-1,-,CASSERTGQRAFF
TRBD1,TRBV6-6,TRBJ1-1,few,CASSYWDRGRVTEAFF
TRBD1,TRBV5-1,TRBJ1-1,few,CASSLGDRGPGKTEAFF
TRBD2,TRBV10-1,TRBJ2-2,-,CASSEEGRGANTGELFF
-,TRBV4-3,TRBJ1-1,-,CASSQAPDSSAFF
TRBD2,TRBV19,TRBJ2-7,-,CASSRSGGAPYEQYF
-,TRBV5-5,TRBJ1-1,-,CASSPSGGIGDLNTEAFF
-,TRBV5-4,TRBJ1-2,-,CASSFDLRLGYTF
-,TRBV5-1,TRBJ2-1,few,CASSLAGFGSSPYNEQFF
-,TRBV19,-,-,CASSKGVSYEQYF
TRBD2,TRBV10-3,TRBJ2-3,-,CASRTSGGGTDTQYF
TRBD1,TRBV7-8,TRBJ2-2,few,CASSPLPQGAGELFF
TRBD1,TRBV4-2,TRBJ1-4,few,CASSQDAGQGRDEKLFF
TRBD1,TRBV5-6,TRBJ1-6,-,CASSLEGDRKPLHF
TRBD1,TRBV7-9,TRBJ2-6,once,CASSLLQWTGGSGANVLTF
-,TRBV10-3,TRBJ1-1,-,CAILPRENTEAFF
-,TRBV6-6,TRBJ1-2,-,CATEQGHNVNYGYTF
-,TRBV19,TRBJ2-3,few,CASSIQGNNTDTQYF
TRBD1,TRBV2,TRBJ2-3,-,CASKTGTGGSTQYF
TRBD1,TRBV2,TRBJ2-3,-,CASSLDREGTDTQYF
-,TRBV7-2,TRBJ1-2,-,CASSQAGGMNLLGGYTF
-,TRBV19,TRBJ2-2,-,CASCGDPGELFF
-,TRBV6-1,TRBJ2-7,-,CASSEVQGQRQYF
TRBD1,TRBV11-2,TRBJ2-7,-,CASSSRGTGVGEQYF
TRBD1,TRBV7-8,TRBJ1-1,-,CASSSHRGLQNTEAFF